This TCR beta chain was found in a study of Tregs in tolerant kidney transplant recipients. Study-level results: Tregs expanded with activated donor B cells seemed most donor-specific. This study did not directly address biological reproducibility. Few patients were studied, so findings need validation in larger groups.

On this clone: Its antigen is not known.

CDR3 length: 14 residues. Germline V gene data show CDR1 as SGHTS and CDR2 as YDEGEE. V lost 2 bases and J 5 bases, leaving 11 bases between the germline ends. Unstimulated regulatory T cells (CD4+CD25+CD127-), CD4+CD25- non-regulatory cells, CD4 and CD8 cells were FACS-sorted from thawed PBMCs. Sequenced by immunoSEQ multiplex PCR; TCRdb stores in-frame clones only, minus some. The table has tens of thousands of clones, 85% to 95% seen once. This rearrangement joins TRBV5-8 to TRBJ1-5, with D maybe TRBD1 (6 bases). Sequences were obtained from CD8+ T cells from blood. This TCR was recovered from a human donor in good health. The CDR3 region is CASSFLEGDQPQHF. In DNA, the CDR3 is TGTGCCAGCAGCTTCCTTGAGGGGGATCAGCCCCAGCATTTT.